The rows below give T cell receptor beta chains drawn from one sample of a study of T cell responses to AZD1222 COVID-19 vaccine. Repertoires were generated with immunoSEQ multiplex PCR, while TCRdb's copy carries only in-frame clones and drops some. The data contain about 160,000 clones, roughly 94% of them seen just once; the ten biggest clones take up about 1.3%. Sequencing used peripheral blood, obtained on day 0 of AZD1222 vaccination. These receptors came from an adult in good health. Each CDR3 is given with its conserved first and last residue. A D gene is named only where the DNA matches it firmly.

v_gene: TRBV3-1/TRBV3-2; d_gene: TRBD2; j_gene: TRBJ2-3; CDR3aa: CASSPTSGVTDTQYF
v_gene: TRBV5-6; d_gene: -; j_gene: TRBJ1-3; CDR3aa: CASSLGQFGNTIYF
v_gene: TRBV21-1; d_gene: -; j_gene: TRBJ1-4; CDR3aa: CASSVNPGHKLFF
v_gene: TRBV4-1; d_gene: TRBD1; j_gene: TRBJ1-6; CDR3aa: CASSPTGGNGSPLHF
v_gene: TRBV7-9; d_gene: -; j_gene: TRBJ2-2; CDR3aa: CASSSRENTGELFF
v_gene: TRBV11-1; d_gene: -; j_gene: TRBJ1-2; CDR3aa: CASSLGTVYGYTF
v_gene: TRBV15; d_gene: -; j_gene: TRBJ1-2; CDR3aa: CATSRRVQGRYYGYTF
v_gene: TRBV5-1; d_gene: -; j_gene: TRBJ2-5; CDR3aa: CASKSEETQYF
v_gene: TRBV18; d_gene: TRBD1; j_gene: TRBJ1-2; CDR3aa: CASSPVPGQGAYGYTF
v_gene: TRBV7-2; d_gene: TRBD1; j_gene: TRBJ1-5; CDR3aa: CASSSRQGSQPQHF
v_gene: TRBV12-3/TRBV12-4; d_gene: -; j_gene: TRBJ1-6; CDR3aa: CASSFGGNSPLHF
v_gene: TRBV7-2; d_gene: TRBD2; j_gene: TRBJ2-5; CDR3aa: CASSWELAGDLETQYF
v_gene: TRBV28; d_gene: -; j_gene: TRBJ1-2; CDR3aa: CASSQTGALSYGYTF
v_gene: TRBV5-6; d_gene: -; j_gene: TRBJ1-6; CDR3aa: CASSLQDSPREF
v_gene: TRBV29-1; d_gene: -; j_gene: TRBJ1-1; CDR3aa: CSVATGTYEAFF
v_gene: TRBV24-1; d_gene: -; j_gene: TRBJ2-2; CDR3aa: CATSGSGGGRNTGELFF
v_gene: TRBV19; d_gene: TRBD1; j_gene: TRBJ1-1; CDR3aa: CASSATGQENTEAFF
v_gene: TRBV7-6; d_gene: -; j_gene: TRBJ2-2; CDR3aa: CASSTHTQNTGELFF
v_gene: TRBV6-6; d_gene: TRBD1; j_gene: TRBJ2-3; CDR3aa: CASTPGEGQGDTQYF
v_gene: TRBV28; d_gene: -; j_gene: TRBJ1-5; CDR3aa: CASSLGTGGRGGYSNQPQHF
v_gene: TRBV19; d_gene: TRBD1; j_gene: TRBJ2-1; CDR3aa: CASSRGTGGRNEQFF
v_gene: TRBV13; d_gene: -; j_gene: TRBJ2-2; CDR3aa: CASSTTVSGELFF
v_gene: TRBV6-4; d_gene: -; j_gene: TRBJ2-1; CDR3aa: CASSVPVVEDNEQFF
v_gene: TRBV4-1; d_gene: TRBD2; j_gene: TRBJ2-1; CDR3aa: CASSQNSPWGLANNEQFF
v_gene: TRBV7-9; d_gene: TRBD2; j_gene: TRBJ2-5; CDR3aa: CASTPVAGGPGETQYF
v_gene: TRBV6-6; d_gene: -; j_gene: TRBJ2-2; CDR3aa: CASSYSSGPGELFF
v_gene: TRBV10-3; d_gene: TRBD1; j_gene: TRBJ1-2; CDR3aa: CAISRPATGGSDGYTF
v_gene: TRBV6-5; d_gene: -; j_gene: TRBJ2-1; CDR3aa: CASSWRPPGPYNEQFF
v_gene: TRBV7-7; d_gene: TRBD1; j_gene: TRBJ2-5; CDR3aa: CASSPQPGGQETQYF
v_gene: TRBV12-3/TRBV12-4; d_gene: -; j_gene: TRBJ1-1; CDR3aa: CASTGVRNTEAFF